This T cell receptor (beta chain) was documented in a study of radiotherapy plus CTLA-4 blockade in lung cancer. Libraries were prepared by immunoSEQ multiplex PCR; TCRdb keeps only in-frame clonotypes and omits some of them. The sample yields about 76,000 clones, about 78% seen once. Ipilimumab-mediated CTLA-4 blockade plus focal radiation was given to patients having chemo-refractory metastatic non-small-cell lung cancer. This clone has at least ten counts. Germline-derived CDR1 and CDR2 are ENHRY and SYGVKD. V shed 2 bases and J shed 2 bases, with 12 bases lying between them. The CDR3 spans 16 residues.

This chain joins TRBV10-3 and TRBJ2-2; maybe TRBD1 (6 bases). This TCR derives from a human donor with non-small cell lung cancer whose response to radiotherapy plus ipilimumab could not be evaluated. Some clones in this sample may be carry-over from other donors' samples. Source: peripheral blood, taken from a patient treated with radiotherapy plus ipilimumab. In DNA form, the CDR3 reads TGTGCCATCAGTGAGGAGCAGGGGCTTAACACCGGGGAGCTGTTTTTT. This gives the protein CAISEEQGLNTGELFF.